This TCR beta chain was recovered during a study of T cell responses to AZD1222 COVID-19 vaccine. Background on the study: Analyses pooled second doses at about 4 or about 12 weeks. Study conclusions and caveats: A mostly white British donor set with more females was recruited, and clonal diversity was possibly underestimated. Baseline seropositivity occurred in only 5 to 7 AZD1222 recipients. Repertoire collection took place solely once the T cell response had peaked.

A remark on this clone: Antigen specificity is unknown.

CDR3 length equals 16 residues. V lost 1 base to trimming and J lost 7 bases, with 17 bases between them. Germline CDR1 is MDHEN and CDR2 is SYDVKM. Produced via immunoSEQ multiplex PCR; TCRdb's table is partial and in-frame only. This repertoire shows about 120,000 clones, about 87% found once; its top ten account for roughly 8.4%. This chain joins TRBV28 and TRBJ2-1; the D gene is possibly TRBD1 (6 bases). This sample comprised peripheral blood, obtained on day 0 of AZD1222 vaccination. The receptor's source is an adult in good health. CDR3 sequence reads: CASSLSSGGQLNEQFF. The CDR3 nucleotides read TGTGCCAGCAGTTTATCGTCTGGCGGACAGTTGAATGAGCAGTTCTTC.